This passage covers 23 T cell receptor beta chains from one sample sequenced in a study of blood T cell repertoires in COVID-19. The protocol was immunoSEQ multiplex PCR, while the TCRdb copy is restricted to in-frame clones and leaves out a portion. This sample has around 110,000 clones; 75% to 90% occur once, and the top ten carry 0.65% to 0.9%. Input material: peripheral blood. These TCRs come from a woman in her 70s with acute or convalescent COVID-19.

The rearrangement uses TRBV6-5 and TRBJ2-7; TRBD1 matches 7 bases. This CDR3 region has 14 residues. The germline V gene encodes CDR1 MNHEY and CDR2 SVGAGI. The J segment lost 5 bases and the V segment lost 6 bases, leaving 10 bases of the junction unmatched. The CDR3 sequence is CASSWTGAQDEQYF. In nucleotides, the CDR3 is TGTGCCAGCAGCTGGACAGGCGCTCAAGACGAGCAGTACTTC.

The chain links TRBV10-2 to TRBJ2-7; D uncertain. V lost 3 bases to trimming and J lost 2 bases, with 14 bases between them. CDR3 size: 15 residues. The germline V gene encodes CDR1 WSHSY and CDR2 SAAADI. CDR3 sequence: CASSDRQVATYEQYF. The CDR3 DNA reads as TGCGCCAGCAGTGACCGGCAGGTCGCGACCTACGAGCAGTACTTC.

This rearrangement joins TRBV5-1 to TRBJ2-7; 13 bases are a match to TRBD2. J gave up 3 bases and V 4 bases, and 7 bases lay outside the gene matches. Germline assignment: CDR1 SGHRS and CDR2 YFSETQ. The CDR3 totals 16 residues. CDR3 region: CASSDGGLAGDYEQYF. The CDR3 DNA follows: TGCGCCAGCAGCGACGGCGGACTAGCGGGAGACTACGAGCAGTACTTC.

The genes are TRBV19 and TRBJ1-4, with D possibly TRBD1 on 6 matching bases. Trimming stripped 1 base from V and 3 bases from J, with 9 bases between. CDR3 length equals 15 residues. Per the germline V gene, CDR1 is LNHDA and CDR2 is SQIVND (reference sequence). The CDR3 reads CASSIGGQPNEKLFF. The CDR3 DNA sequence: TGTGCCAGTAGTATAGGCGGACAGCCTAATGAAAAACTGTTTTTT.

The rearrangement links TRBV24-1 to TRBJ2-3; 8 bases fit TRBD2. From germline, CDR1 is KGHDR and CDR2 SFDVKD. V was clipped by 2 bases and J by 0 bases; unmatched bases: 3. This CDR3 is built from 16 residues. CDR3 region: CATSDSTSASTDTQYF. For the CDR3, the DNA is TGTGCCACCAGTGATTCGACTAGCGCGAGCACAGATACGCAGTATTTT.

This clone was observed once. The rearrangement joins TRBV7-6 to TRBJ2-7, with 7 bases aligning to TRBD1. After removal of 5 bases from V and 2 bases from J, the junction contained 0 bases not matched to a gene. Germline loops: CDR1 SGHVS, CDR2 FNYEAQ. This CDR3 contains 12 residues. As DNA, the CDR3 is TGTGCCAGCAGCCAGGGGGCCTACGAGCAGTACTTC. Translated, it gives CASSQGAYEQYF.

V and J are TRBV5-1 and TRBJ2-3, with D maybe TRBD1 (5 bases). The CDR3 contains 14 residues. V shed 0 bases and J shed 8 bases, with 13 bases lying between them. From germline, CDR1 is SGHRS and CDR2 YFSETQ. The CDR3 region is CASSLVQDRGTQYF. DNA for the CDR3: TGCGCCAGCAGCTTGGTGCAGGATAGGGGTACGCAGTATTTT. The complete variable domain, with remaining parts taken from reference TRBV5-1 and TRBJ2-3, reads KAGVTQTPRYLIKTRGQQVTLSCSPISGHRSVSWYQQTPGQGLQFLFEYFSETQRNKGNFPGRFSGRQFSNSRSEMNVSTLELGDSALYLCASSLVQDRGTQYFGPGTRLTVL.

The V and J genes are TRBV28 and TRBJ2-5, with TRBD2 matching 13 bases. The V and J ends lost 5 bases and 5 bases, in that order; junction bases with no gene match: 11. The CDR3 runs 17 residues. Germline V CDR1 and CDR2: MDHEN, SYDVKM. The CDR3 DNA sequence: TGTGCCAGCAGTCATTACTCGGGACTAGCGGGAATGGAGACCCAGTACTTC. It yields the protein CASSHYSGLAGMETQYF.

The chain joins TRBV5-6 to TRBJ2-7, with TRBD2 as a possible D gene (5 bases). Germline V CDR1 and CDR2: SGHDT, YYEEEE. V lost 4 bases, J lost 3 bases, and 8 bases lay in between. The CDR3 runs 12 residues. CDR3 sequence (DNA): TGTGCCAGCAGCCCGGGGAGCTACGAGCAGTACTTC. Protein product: CASSPGSYEQYF.

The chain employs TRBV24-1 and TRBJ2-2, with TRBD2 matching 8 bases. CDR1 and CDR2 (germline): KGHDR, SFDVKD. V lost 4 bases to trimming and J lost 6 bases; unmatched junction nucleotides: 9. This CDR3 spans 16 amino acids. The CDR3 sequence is CATSETGLGLPGELFF. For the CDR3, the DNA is TGTGCCACCAGTGAAACGGGACTAGGCTTGCCCGGGGAGCTGTTTTTT.

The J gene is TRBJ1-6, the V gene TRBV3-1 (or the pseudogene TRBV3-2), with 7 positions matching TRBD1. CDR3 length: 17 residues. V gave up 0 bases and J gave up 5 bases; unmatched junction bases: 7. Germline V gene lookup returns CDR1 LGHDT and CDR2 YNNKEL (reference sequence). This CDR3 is CASSQDGRGFNNSPLHF. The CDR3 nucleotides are TGTGCCAGCAGCCAAGACGGCAGGGGGTTCAATAATTCACCCCTCCACTTT.

As DNA, the CDR3 is TGTGCCAGCAGTTACTCGGGCGGGGGGACCACAGATACGCAGTATTTT. Amino acids: CASSYSGGGTTDTQYF. The chain carries TRBV6-6 and TRBJ2-3; 8 bases match TRBD2. The V and J ends lost 0 bases and 2 bases, in that order; junction bases with no gene match: 4. Germline-derived CDR1 and CDR2 are MNHNY and SVGAGI (reference sequence). CDR3 length equals 16 residues.

CDR3 region: CASSYRRSSGNTIYF. CDR3 nucleotide sequence: TGTGCCAGCAGTTACAGAAGGAGTTCTGGAAACACCATATATTTT. The chain employs TRBV6-5 and TRBJ1-3; D ambiguous. V dropped 2 bases and J dropped 1 base, with 9 bases sitting between them. This CDR3 has 15 residues. Per the germline V gene, CDR1 is MNHEY and CDR2 is SVGAGI.

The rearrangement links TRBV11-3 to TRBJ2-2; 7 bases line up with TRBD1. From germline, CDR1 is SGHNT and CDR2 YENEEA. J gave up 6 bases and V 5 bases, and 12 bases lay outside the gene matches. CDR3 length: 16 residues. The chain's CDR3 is CASSRLGQVLAGELFF. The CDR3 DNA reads TGTGCCAGCAGCCGGCTCGGACAGGTTTTAGCCGGGGAGCTGTTTTTT.

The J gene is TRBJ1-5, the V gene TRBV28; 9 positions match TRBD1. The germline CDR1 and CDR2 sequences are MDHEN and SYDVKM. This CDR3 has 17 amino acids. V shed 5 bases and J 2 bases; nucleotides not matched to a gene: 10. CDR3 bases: TGTGCCAGCAGTAGTGAACAGGGGGCATGGGGCAATCAGCCCCAGCATTTT. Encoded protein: CASSSEQGAWGNQPQHF. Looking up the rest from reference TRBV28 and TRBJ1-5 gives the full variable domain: DVKVTQSSRYLVKRTGEKVFLECVQDMDHENMFWYRQDPGLGLRLIYFSYDVKMKEKGDIPEGYSVSREKKERFSLILESASTNQTSMYLCASSSEQGAWGNQPQHFGDGTRLSIL.

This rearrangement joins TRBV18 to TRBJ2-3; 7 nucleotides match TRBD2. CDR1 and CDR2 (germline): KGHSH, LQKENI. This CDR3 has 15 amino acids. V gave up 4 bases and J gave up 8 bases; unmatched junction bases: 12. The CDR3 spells CASSLDASGLATQYF. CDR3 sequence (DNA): TGTGCCAGCTCACTGGACGCTAGCGGCCTTGCTACGCAGTATTTT.

CDR3 bases: TGTGCCAGCAGCCCAAGATGGCTAGCGGGAGGGAGGGAGACCCAGTACTTC. Its translation is CASSPRWLAGGRETQYF. The chain carries TRBV27 and TRBJ2-5; the match to TRBD2 covers 12 bases. CDR3 length equals 17 residues. J lost 5 bases, V lost 6 bases, and 13 bases had no gene match. Germline CDR1 and CDR2: MNHEY and SMNVEV (reference sequence).

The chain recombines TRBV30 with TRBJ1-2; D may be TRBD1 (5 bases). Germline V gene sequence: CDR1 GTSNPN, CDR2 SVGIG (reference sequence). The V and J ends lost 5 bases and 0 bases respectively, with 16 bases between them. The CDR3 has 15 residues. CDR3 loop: CAWGSGRAANYGYTF. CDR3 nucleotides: TGTGCCTGGGGTAGCGGCAGGGCAGCTAACTATGGCTACACCTTC.

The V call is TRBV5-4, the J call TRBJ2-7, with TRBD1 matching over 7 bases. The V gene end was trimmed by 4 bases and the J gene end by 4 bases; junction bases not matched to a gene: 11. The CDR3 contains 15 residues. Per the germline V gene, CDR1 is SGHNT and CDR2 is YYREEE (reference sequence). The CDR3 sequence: CASSPRDRSLYEQYF. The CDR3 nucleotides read TGTGCCAGCAGCCCCCGGGACAGATCCCTTTACGAGCAGTACTTC. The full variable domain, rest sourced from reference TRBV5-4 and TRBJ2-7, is ETGVTQSPTHLIKTRGQQVTLRCSSQSGHNTVSWYQQALGQGPQFIFQYYREEENGRGNFPPRFSGLQFPNYSSELNVNALELDDSALYLCASSPRDRSLYEQYFGPGTRLTVT.

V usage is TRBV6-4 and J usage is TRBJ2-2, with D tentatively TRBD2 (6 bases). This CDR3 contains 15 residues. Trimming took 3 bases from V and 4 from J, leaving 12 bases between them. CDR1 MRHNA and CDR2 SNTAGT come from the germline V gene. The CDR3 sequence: CASSERGVGTGELFF. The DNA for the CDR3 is TGTGCCAGCAGTGAGCGGGGAGTGGGCACCGGGGAGCTGTTTTTT.

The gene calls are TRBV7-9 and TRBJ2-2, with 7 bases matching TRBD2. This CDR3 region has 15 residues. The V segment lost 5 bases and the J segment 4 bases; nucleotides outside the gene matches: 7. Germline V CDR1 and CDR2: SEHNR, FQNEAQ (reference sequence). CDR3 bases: TGTGCCAGCAGCCCCGGAGGACTAGGCACCGGGGAGCTGTTTTTT. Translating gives CASSPGGLGTGELFF.

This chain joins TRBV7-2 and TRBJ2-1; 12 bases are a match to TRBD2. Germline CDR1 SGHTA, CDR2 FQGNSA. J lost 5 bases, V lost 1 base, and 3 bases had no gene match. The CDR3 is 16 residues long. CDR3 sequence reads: CASSLGLAGGHNEQFF. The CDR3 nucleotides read TGTGCCAGCAGCTTAGGGCTAGCGGGGGGGCACAATGAGCAGTTCTTC.

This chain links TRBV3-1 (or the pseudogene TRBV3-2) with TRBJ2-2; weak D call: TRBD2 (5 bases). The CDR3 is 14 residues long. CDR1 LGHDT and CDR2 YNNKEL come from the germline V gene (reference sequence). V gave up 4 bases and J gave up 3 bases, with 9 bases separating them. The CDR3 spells CASSRRGYTGELFF. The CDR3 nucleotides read TGTGCCAGCAGCCGCCGAGGGTACACCGGGGAGCTGTTTTTT.